Listed here are 6 T cell receptor beta chains from one sample, sequenced in a study of CD8 T cells in Susac syndrome. Reverse transcription of about 0.45 to 1 ug RNA was carried out with random hexamers. TCRdb fed the immunoSEQ multiplex PCR reads into MiXCR, producing one record per CDR3 protein. Counted here are about 120,000 distinct CDR3 sequences, approximately 91% occurring once; the ten biggest clones make up 0.11% to 0.15%. The sequenced material came from CD4+ T cells from PBMCs. These receptors came from a human donor in good health.

V is TRBV7-3 and J is TRBJ2-2; 12 positions agree with TRBD2. V shed 4 bases, J shed 9 bases, and the junction held 12 bases outside the gene matches. The CDR3 is made up of 17 amino acids. The germline CDR1 and CDR2 sequences are SGHTA and FQGTGA. This chain's CDR3 is CASSSTTSGRYHRELFF. The CDR3 bases are TGTGCCAGCAGCTCGACCACTAGCGGGAGGTACCACCGGGAGCTGTTTTTT. Looking up the rest from reference TRBV7-3 and TRBJ2-2 gives the full variable domain: GAGVSQTPSNKVTEKGKYVELRCDPISGHTALYWYRQSLGQGPEFLIYFQGTGAADDSGLPNDRFFAVRPEGSVSTLKIQRTERGDSAVYLCASSSTTSGRYHRELFFGEGSRLTVL.

The chain couples TRBV3-1 to TRBJ2-1, with 10 bases fitting TRBD2. Losses at the gene ends were 5 bases for V and 0 bases for J; bases not matched to a gene: 7. Germline CDR1 is LGHDT and CDR2 is YNNKEL (reference sequence). This CDR3 is built from 17 residues. CDR3 loop: CASSTRTSGSSYNEQFF. CDR3 bases: TGTGCCAGCAGCACTCGGACTAGCGGTAGCTCCTACAATGAGCAGTTCTTC.

In nucleotides, the CDR3 is TGCAGTGCTAGAGATCCTACAGGGAGCTCTGGAAACACCATATATTTT. Translating gives CSARDPTGSSGNTIYF. The chain recombines TRBV20-1 with TRBJ1-3, with D possibly matching TRBD1 (6 bases). Trimming stripped 0 bases from V and 0 bases from J, with 12 bases between. In germline, CDR1 is DFQATT, CDR2 SNEGSKA (reference sequence). This CDR3 has 16 residues.

The chain recombines TRBV12-3 or TRBV12-4 with TRBJ2-5; possible D gene TRBD2, 6 bases. The CDR3 has 17 amino acids. The ends were cut back, 5 bases at V and 4 bases at J, with 23 bases in the middle. The CDR3 is CASSQDEGTGRGETQYF. The DNA for the CDR3 is TGTGCCAGCAGTCAAGACGAAGGGACGGGGCGGGGAGAGACCCAGTACTTC.

The J gene is TRBJ2-1, the V gene TRBV7-2; 15 bases map to TRBD2. The V and J ends lost 5 bases and 15 bases, in that order; junction bases with no gene match: 11. The CDR3 runs to 15 residues. From germline, CDR1 is SGHTA and CDR2 FQGNSA. The CDR3 region is CASSPRRTSGRALFF. Written as DNA, the CDR3 is TGTGCCAGCAGCCCGCGGCGGACTAGCGGGAGGGCCCTGTTCTTC. Full variable domain (rest looked up from reference TRBV7-2 and TRBJ2-1): GAGVSQSPSNKVTEKGKDVELRCDPISGHTALYWYRQSLGQGLEFLIYFQGNSAPDKSGLPSDRFSAERTGGSVSTLTIQRTQQEDSAVYLCASSPRRTSGRALFFGPGTRLTVL.

The chain recombines TRBV3-1 with TRBJ2-7; 12 bases fit TRBD2. The V gene end was trimmed by 1 base and the J gene end by 3 bases; junction bases not matched to a gene: 10. Germline V gene lookup returns CDR1 LGHDT and CDR2 YNNKEL (reference sequence). This CDR3 contains 18 residues. The CDR3: CASSQGPSGGALIYEQYF. The CDR3 nucleotides read TGTGCCAGCAGCCAAGGCCCTAGCGGGGGGGCCTTGATCTACGAGCAGTACTTC.